This record looks at one T cell receptor beta chain sequence and its context. The CDR3 is made up of 16 amino acids. Germline loops: CDR1 LGHNA, CDR2 YSLEER. J lost 7 bases, V lost 0 bases, and 7 bases had no gene match. Assay used: immunoSEQ multiplex PCR; TCRdb lists only in-frame clones, some missing. The sample records around 510,000 clones, around 77% being singletons. This sample is drawn from a study of shared clonotypes between healthy human individuals. This TCR came from a woman aged 40 to 50 in good health. Some clones in this sample may be carry-over from other donors' samples. This chain links TRBV4-3 with TRBJ2-1; 9 positions match TRBD2. Sequences were obtained from PBMCs. The chain's CDR3 is CASSQDFSGSFNEQFF. The DNA of the CDR3 is TGCGCCAGCAGCCAAGATTTTAGCGGGAGCTTTAATGAGCAGTTCTTC.